The sequence of this T cell receptor (beta chain) was determined in a study of Tregs in tolerant kidney transplant recipients. Study outcomes and limitations: In tolerant patients, donor-specific Tregs outgrew total Tregs, suggesting antigen-driven expansion. Biological reproducibility was not directly addressed, but technical replication error appeared minimal.

Sequenced by immunoSEQ multiplex PCR; TCRdb stores in-frame clones only, minus some. Of about 50,000 clones listed, roughly nine tenths were seen once; the top ten hold roughly 16%. Trimming left V 0 bases short and J 4 bases short, with 7 bases between. CDR1 PRHDT and CDR2 FYEKMQ come from the germline V gene (reference sequence). The CDR3 contains 13 residues. In regard to this clone: Its antigen is undetermined.

Recipients received nonmyeloablative bone marrow transplants from related graft donors, with transient mixed chimerism. Unstimulated regulatory T cells (CD4+CD25+CD127-), CD4+CD25- non-regulatory cells, CD4 and CD8 cells were FACS-sorted from thawed PBMCs. The TCR comes from a human patient who received a combined kidney and bone marrow transplant. Certain T cells may be donor cells from the graft. The sequenced sample was CD8+ T cells from blood (PBMCs), obtained 12 months after the transplant. This chain connects TRBV13 to TRBJ2-7, with a tentative D call TRBD1 (5 bases). The CDR3 loop is CASSLGRDYEQYF. CDR3 in DNA: TGTGCCAGCAGCTTAGGCAGGGATTACGAGCAGTACTTC.